The sequence of this T cell receptor (beta chain) was determined in a study of radiotherapy plus CTLA-4 blockade in lung cancer. Study-level points and caveats: Some TCR clones had been derived from tumors. These clones expanded in peripheral blood after radiotherapy plus ipilimumab.

The method was immunoSEQ multiplex PCR; TCRdb's version includes in-frame clones alone and lacks a portion of them. The data show 45,000 to 55,000 clones, under 85% seen once. CDR3 length equals 11 residues. CDR1 SGHVS and CDR2 FNYEAQ come from the germline V gene. Trimming removed 5 bases at V and 6 bases at J, with 6 bases between. There are a few counts of this clone. Its antigen is as yet unknown. The receptor was isolated from a human donor with non-small cell lung cancer who had a partial response to radiotherapy plus ipilimumab. The starting material was peripheral blood, obtained from a patient treated with radiotherapy plus ipilimumab. The chain joins TRBV7-6 to TRBJ2-3; D not certain. In nucleotides, the CDR3 is TGTGCCAGCAGCCACTCCGATACGCAGTATTTT. Translation: CASSHSDTQYF.